The T cell receptor (beta chain) under discussion was sequenced for a study of shared clonotypes between healthy human individuals. CDR1 is SGHVS and CDR2 is FQNEAQ in the germline V gene. The CDR3 spans 16 residues. The ends were cut back, 5 bases at V and 3 bases at J, with 19 bases in the middle. Clones were sequenced by immunoSEQ multiplex PCR, and TCRdb holds only the in-frame ones, with some missing. This sample has about half a million clones, with approximately 84% found just once. All donors qualified as healthy HIV-negative adults and had experienced no recent acute infections or vaccinations.

This rearrangement joins TRBV7-8 to TRBJ1-2; D is perhaps TRBD1 (6 bases). The sample consisted of PBMCs. This sequence originates from a middle-aged woman in good health. Some clones in this sample may be carry-over from other donors' samples. The CDR3 coding sequence is TGTGCCAGCAGCCCCTGGGGAATCCCAGGGGACTATGGCTACACCTTC. Protein: CASSPWGIPGDYGYTF.